This T cell receptor (beta chain) appears in the sequencing data of a study of CD8+ T cells in alopecia areata. About the study: Patients in the treated group were given tofacitinib by mouth, 5 to 10 mg twice a day.

Notes on the study in general: For lesional scalp, especially alopecia totalis/universalis, clonality was higher than in normal scalp. Alphabeta T cells residing in normal skin are also sequenced in scalp samples.

Points on this clone: Antigen unknown.

Alopecia areata patients provided lesional scalp punch biopsies and peripheral blood, both collected for the study. As the sequencing template, cDNA was produced by extracting RNA and reverse transcribing it. The repertoire was sequenced with immunoSEQ multiplex PCR; TCRdb's copy has only in-frame clones and lacks some. The sample yields roughly 14,000 clones, 50% to 70% seen once. The CDR3 consists of 13 residues. From germline, CDR1 is ENHRY and CDR2 SYGVKD. The V and J ends lost 4 bases and 6 bases respectively, with 13 bases between them. Here the sequenced sample was skin, taken at week 0. The chain uses TRBV10-3 and TRBJ2-7; no reliable D call. This clonotype was obtained from a human donor with alopecia areata. CDR3 DNA: TGTGCCATCAGTGTGGCAGGCTCTAGCGAGCAGTACTTC. Translated: CAISVAGSSEQYF.